The clone carrying this TCR beta chain turned up a few times. Its antigen is not identified. The time point is: patch test 1, 2 weeks after DPC sensitization. Treatment indicated: therapeutic diphenylcyclopropenone sensitization with weekly scalp DPC. Someone pulled total RNA out of unfractionated whole blood. The data were obtained in a study of human T cells and chemical hapten exposure. The overall study: Women made up most patients, who had alopecia areata, totalis or universalis. Study observations and caveats: Relative to controls, expanded TCRs formed significantly more large CDR3 similarity clusters.

From germline, CDR1 is SGHDN and CDR2 FVKESK. The CDR3 contains 14 residues. The V and J ends lost 0 bases and 3 bases respectively, with 8 bases between them. What the library attached to individual cDNA molecules were unique molecular identifiers. MiXCR, run by TCRdb on the RACE reads, gives a single entry per CDR3 protein. The sample has around 71,000 distinct CDR3 sequences, 9.8% seen once. The specimen was whole blood, collected in connection with sensitization to the hapten diphenylcyclopropenone (DPC). This TCR was sampled from a woman in her 40s with alopecia areata. Some clones in this sample may be carry-over from other donors' samples. The chain combines TRBV14 with TRBJ2-5, with a weak D call TRBD2 (6 bases). CDR3 sequence (DNA): TGTGCCAGCAGCCAAGATTCGGGGGAAGAGACCCAGTACTTC. This sequence encodes CASSQDSGEETQYF.